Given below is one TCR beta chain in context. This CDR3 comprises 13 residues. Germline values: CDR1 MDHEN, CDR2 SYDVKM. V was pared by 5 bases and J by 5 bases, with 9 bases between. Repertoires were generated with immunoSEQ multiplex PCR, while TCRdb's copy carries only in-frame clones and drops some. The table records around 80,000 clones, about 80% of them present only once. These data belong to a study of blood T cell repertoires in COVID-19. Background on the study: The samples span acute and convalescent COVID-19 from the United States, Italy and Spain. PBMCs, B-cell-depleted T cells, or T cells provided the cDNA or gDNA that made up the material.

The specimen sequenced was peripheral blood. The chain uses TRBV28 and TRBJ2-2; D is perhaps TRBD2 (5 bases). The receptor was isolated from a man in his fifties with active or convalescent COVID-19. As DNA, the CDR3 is TGTGCCAGCAGTCCCCGACTAACCGGGGAGCTGTTTTTT. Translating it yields CASSPRLTGELFF.